Listed below are T cell receptor beta chains from one sample, sequenced in a study of cytomegalovirus exposure and HLA in healthy donors. The assay was immunoSEQ multiplex PCR, and TCRdb's table has in-frame clones only and misses some. The repertoire table contains 40,000 to 65,000 clones. Sequenced: PBMCs. The receptor source for this set is a man aged 40-49 years in good health and CMV-seropositive. Both conserved end residues are part of each CDR3. The D gene is left open where the match is weak. Where a row states a size, it is once, few, many or the class of an expanded clone; other rows omit it.

v_gene	d_gene	abundance	j_gene	CDR3nt	CDR3aa
TRBV6-1	NA	NA	TRBJ1-2	TGTGCCAGCAGTGAAGCGCTTCGCGCCTATGGCTACACCTTC	CASSEALRAYGYTF
TRBV29-1	NA	NA	TRBJ1-1	TGCAGCGTTGAAAAGACTCCCGGGGTGGGAAATGAAGCTTTCTTT	CSVEKTPGVGNEAFF
TRBV7-9	TRBD1	NA	TRBJ1-1	TGTGCCAGCCGTAGGACAGGGGTAACTGAAGCTTTCTTT	CASRRTGVTEAFF
TRBV5-4	NA	NA	TRBJ2-5	TGTGCCAGCAGCTTGGTACTAGATCAAGAGACCCAGTACTTC	CASSLVLDQETQYF
TRBV4-1	TRBD1	NA	TRBJ1-2	TGCGCCAGCAGCCAGGACAGGGGGGCCTATGGCTACACCTTC	CASSQDRGAYGYTF
TRBV6-5	NA	NA	TRBJ2-5	TGTGCCAGCAGTTTCGCCAGGGCTGAGACCCAGTACTTC	CASSFARAETQYF
TRBV4-2	TRBD1	NA	TRBJ1-2	TGTGCCAGCAGCAGGAGGACAGGGGGGGACTATGGCTACACCTTC	CASSRRTGGDYGYTF
TRBV5-1	TRBD2	NA	TRBJ2-7	TGCGCCAGCACTACTAGCGGGGCGAGCGCCTACGAGCAGTACTTC	CASTTSGASAYEQYF
TRBV5-1	NA	NA	TRBJ2-3	TGCGCCAGCAGCTTGGCCAGCGACGGCACAGATACGCAGTATTTT	CASSLASDGTDTQYF
TRBV14	NA	NA	TRBJ2-5	TGTGCCAGCAGCCCAAACCTAGGAGAGACCCAGTACTTC	CASSPNLGETQYF
TRBV30	TRBD1	NA	TRBJ2-7	TGTGCCTGGAGTGGACCGCCGCAGGGGGCCTACGAGCAGTACTTC	CAWSGPPQGAYEQYF
TRBV28	NA	NA	TRBJ2-7	TGTGCCAGCAGTGATCCTGGGGCACACTCCTACGAGCAGTACTTC	CASSDPGAHSYEQYF
TRBV7-2	TRBD1	NA	TRBJ2-7	TGTGCCAGCAGCCGAGGGGGCGTTGACGAGCAGTACTTC	CASSRGGVDEQYF
TRBV7-2	TRBD1	NA	TRBJ2-1	TGTGCCAGCAGCTTGACAGGGGTCTACAATGAGCAGTTCTTC	CASSLTGVYNEQFF
TRBV7-9	TRBD2	NA	TRBJ2-2	TGTGCCAGCAGCTTAACTAGCGTGAACACCGGGGAGCTGTTTTTT	CASSLTSVNTGELFF
TRBV5-1	NA	NA	TRBJ1-1	TGCGCCAGCAGCTTGGCGGGGGGAGGGGACACTGAAGCTTTCTTT	CASSLAGGGDTEAFF
TRBV5-1	NA	NA	TRBJ1-2	TGCGCCAGTCGCGAACGGGTTGAGGAAAACTATGGCTACACCTTC	CASRERVEENYGYTF
TRBV18	NA	NA	TRBJ1-2	TGTGCCAGCTCACCCCCTACAGGAAACTATGGCTACACCTTC	CASSPPTGNYGYTF
TRBV7-9	TRBD1	NA	TRBJ2-7	TGTGCCAGCAGCTGGCCGACAGGGGGCTGGTACGAGCAGTACTTC	CASSWPTGGWYEQYF
TRBV28	NA	NA	TRBJ1-1	TGTGCCAGCAGTGGGGCGACAGGGAACACTGAAGCTTTCTTT	CASSGATGNTEAFF
TRBV10-3	TRBD1	NA	TRBJ2-7	TGTGCCATCAGTGAAGCCGGGACAGGGGGCTCCCTCGCCTACGAGCAGTACTTC	CAISEAGTGGSLAYEQYF
TRBV5-1	NA	NA	TRBJ2-5	TGCGCCAGCAGCTTGTATGGTAACAGAGAGACCCAGTACTTC	CASSLYGNRETQYF
TRBV19	NA	NA	TRBJ1-1	TGTGCCAGTAGTATAGCCCCTTCGGGGAACACTGAAGCTTTCTTT	CASSIAPSGNTEAFF
TRBV28	NA	NA	TRBJ2-7	TGTGCCAGCAGCCTACAGGGTGAGGGGTACGAGCAGTACTTC	CASSLQGEGYEQYF
TRBV23-1	NA	NA	TRBJ2-7	TGCGCCAGCAGTCAGGTCGTTTACGAGCAGTACTTC	CASSQVVYEQYF
TRBV6-4	TRBD1	NA	TRBJ2-3	TGTGCCAGCAGTGAGACCGGGACAGGGCGTCCAGATACGCAGTATTTT	CASSETGTGRPDTQYF
TRBV10-2	NA	NA	TRBJ2-1	TGCGCCAGCAGTGATATACAGTCCTACAATGAGCAGTTCTTC	CASSDIQSYNEQFF
TRBV6-6	NA	NA	TRBJ2-2	TGTGCCAGCAGTTATCAAACCGGGGAGCTGTTTTTT	CASSYQTGELFF
TRBV10-3	TRBD1	NA	TRBJ1-2	TGTGCCATCAGTGAGCCCGGGCAGGGGGACTATGGCTACACCTTC	CAISEPGQGDYGYTF
TRBV7-6	NA	NA	TRBJ1-4	TGTGCCAGCAGCCCAGATTTGCAGTCTTGGAATGAAAAACTGTTTTTT	CASSPDLQSWNEKLFF
TRBV30	NA	NA	TRBJ2-1	TGTGCCTGGAGTCCAGATTACAATGAGCAGTTCTTC	CAWSPDYNEQFF
TRBV7-8	TRBD1	NA	TRBJ2-6	TGTGCCAGCAGCTCCGGGACAGGAATCTCTGGGGCCAACGTCCTGACTTTC	CASSSGTGISGANVLTF
TRBV7-9	NA	NA	TRBJ1-5	TGTGCCAGCAGCTTGGACAGCCTAAATCAGCCCCAGCATTTT	CASSLDSLNQPQHF
TRBV7-9	TRBD1	NA	TRBJ2-3	TGTGCCAGCAGCTTCCGGGACAGCTCTGTAGATACGCAGTATTTT	CASSFRDSSVDTQYF
TRBV7-2	NA	NA	TRBJ2-3	TGTGCCAGCAGCTTAGGCCCCTACGGAGATACGCAGTATTTT	CASSLGPYGDTQYF
TRBV19	NA	NA	TRBJ1-5	TGTGCCAGTAGGTTCTCGACAGATCAGCCCCAGCATTTT	CASRFSTDQPQHF
TRBV19	NA	NA	TRBJ2-2	TGTGCCAGTTATAGCACCGGGGAGCTGTTTTTT	CASYSTGELFF
TRBV10-3	NA	NA	TRBJ2-7	TGTGCCATCAGGGGTAGGGGCGAGCAGTACTTC	CAIRGRGEQYF
TRBV18	TRBD1	medium-sized	TRBJ1-5	TGTGCCAGCTCATTGGGACAGAATCAGCCCCAGCATTTT	CASSLGQNQPQHF
TRBV7-2	TRBD2	NA	TRBJ2-3	TGTGCCAGCAGCCCGGGACTAGCAACAGATACGCAGTATTTT	CASSPGLATDTQYF
TRBV7-9	NA	NA	TRBJ2-1	TGTGCCAGCAGCCGTGAGTACAATGAGCAGTTCTTC	CASSREYNEQFF
TRBV7-8	TRBD1	NA	TRBJ2-7	TGTGCCAGCAGCTTGACAGGGGCCTACGAGCAGTACTTC	CASSLTGAYEQYF
TRBV5-6	TRBD1	NA	TRBJ2-7	TGTGCCAGCAGCACTCCGGGACAGTCCTACGAGCAGTACTTC	CASSTPGQSYEQYF
TRBV15	TRBD1	NA	TRBJ2-7	TGTGCCACCAGCAGAGCCCGGACAGGGACCTACGAGCAGTACTTC	CATSRARTGTYEQYF
TRBV25-1	TRBD2	NA	TRBJ2-3	TGTGCCAGCACCCAAAGGGAGGGGCGGCGGGATACGCAGTATTTT	CASTQREGRRDTQYF
TRBV2	TRBD2	NA	TRBJ2-7	TGTGCCAGCAGGCCCGGGACTAGCGGGGGGTCTCTGTACTTC	CASRPGTSGGSLYF
TRBV19	NA	NA	TRBJ1-1	TGTGCCAGTAGTATCCCCACTATGAACACTGAAGCTTTCTTT	CASSIPTMNTEAFF
TRBV4-2	NA	NA	TRBJ1-2	TGTGCCAGCAGCCAAGTGAAGCCACTGGTTTACGGTGGCTACACCTTC	CASSQVKPLVYGGYTF